Below, 32 T cell receptor beta chains from the same sample are listed, as sequenced in a study of T-cell reconstitution after alpha-beta-depleted transplantation in children. As it was prepared, the TCRbeta library received unique molecular identifiers. TCRdb itself ran the PCR reads through MiXCR, one entry per CDR3 protein. There are 600,000 to 800,000 distinct CDR3 sequences in the sample; 13% occur only once, and 0.79% lies in the top ten. Sequences were derived from PBMCs, sampled before TCRalphabeta/CD19-depleted stem cell transplant. The receptors derive from a girl aged 2-15 years with congenital amegakaryocytic thrombocytopenia, due to receive a stem cell transplant.

Many counts were recorded for this clonotype. The chain links TRBV20-1 to TRBJ2-3; D might be TRBD2 (6 bases). Germline V gene data show CDR1 as DFQATT and CDR2 as SNEGSKA (reference sequence). Trimming cost V 4 bases and J 0 bases, with 8 bases left between them. CDR3 length equals 13 residues. The chain's CDR3 is CSAIAESTDTQYF. CDR3 coding DNA: TGCAGTGCTATAGCGGAAAGCACAGATACGCAGTATTTT.

The chain links TRBV4-1 to TRBJ2-1; maybe TRBD2 (5 bases). Per germline, CDR1 MGHRA and CDR2 YSYEKL. The CDR3 runs 15 residues. V lost 3 bases and J lost 5, with 14 bases in between. The CDR3 nucleotides read TGCGCCAGCAGCCACCCCGGAGGCGCCAACAATGAGCAGTTCTTC. This sequence encodes CASSHPGGANNEQFF.

The rearrangement uses TRBV20-1 and TRBJ2-7, with 8 bases identical to TRBD2. The ends lost 3 bases at V and 3 bases at J; junction bases unmatched: 16. The germline gives CDR1 DFQATT, CDR2 SNEGSKA (reference sequence). The CDR3 runs 17 residues. CDR3 DNA sequence: TGCAGTGCTAGCGCCTTTTCGGCGGGAGGCCGACGCTACGAGCAGTACTTC. Its translation: CSASAFSAGGRRYEQYF.

This clonotype was found many times. The chain is built from TRBV10-3 and TRBJ2-6; D not certain. Per the germline V gene, CDR1 is ENHRY and CDR2 is SYGVKD. The CDR3 loop spans 17 amino acids. Trimming took off 3 bases at V and 2 bases at J, with 14 bases between the two ends. The CDR3 is CAISDEVFNPGANVLTF. The DNA for the CDR3 is TGTGCCATCAGTGACGAGGTTTTCAATCCTGGGGCCAACGTCCTGACTTTC.

This clonotype was observed a few times. The chain joins TRBV28 to TRBJ2-2; the match to TRBD2 covers 11 bases. CDR1 is MDHEN and CDR2 is SYDVKM in the germline V gene. The CDR3 covers 16 residues. V shed 6 bases and J 2 bases; nucleotides not matched to a gene: 5. DNA of the CDR3: TGTGCCAGCAGCCGAACTAGCGGGAGTAACACCGGGGAGCTGTTTTTT. Protein sequence: CASSRTSGSNTGELFF.

This clonotype has a count of ten or more. The rearrangement uses TRBV12-3 or TRBV12-4 and TRBJ1-5; D might be TRBD1 (5 bases). This CDR3 has 14 residues. V dropped 7 bases and J dropped 1 base, with 11 bases sitting between them. CDR3 sequence: CASMRGRSNQPQHF. In DNA form, the CDR3 reads TGTGCCAGCATGAGGGGCAGAAGCAATCAGCCCCAGCATTTT.

This clonotype turned up a few times. This chain connects TRBV6-1 to TRBJ2-7, with TRBD2 identical over 9 bases. Germline assignment: CDR1 MNHNS and CDR2 SASEGT. After removal of 4 bases from V and 1 base from J, the junction contained 8 bases not matched to a gene. The CDR3 is made up of 16 amino acids. The CDR3 spells CASSGEGLALSYEQYF. CDR3 coding DNA: TGTGCCAGCAGTGGAGAAGGACTAGCGCTTTCCTACGAGCAGTACTTC.

The V call is TRBV5-1, the J call TRBJ2-1; D may be TRBD2 (5 bases). The CDR3 runs 15 residues. Germline values: CDR1 SGHRS, CDR2 YFSETQ. V dropped 6 bases and J dropped 2 bases, with 15 bases sitting between them. In DNA form, the CDR3 reads TGCGCCAGCATCTTAAGTCTAGCCGCCTACAATGAGCAGTTCTTC. As protein: CASILSLAAYNEQFF.

Many counts were recorded for this clonotype. The chain carries TRBV6-1 and TRBJ2-1; 13 nucleotides match TRBD2. J was trimmed by 4 bases and V by 6 bases; bases with no gene match: 3. CDR3 size: 15 residues. From germline, CDR1 is MNHNS and CDR2 SASEGT. CDR3 coding DNA: TGTGCCAGCAGACCGGGACTAGCGGGGTACAATGAGCAGTTCTTC. Translated: CASRPGLAGYNEQFF.

Details on this clonotype: A read error is possible here, since a much larger clone lies one base away. The V gene is TRBV12-3 or TRBV12-4, the J gene TRBJ1-3, with D possibly being TRBD1 (5 bases). The CDR3 covers 14 residues. DNA for the CDR3: TGTGCCAGCAACCCCAACAGGAACGGAAACACCATACATTTT. Encoded protein: CASNPNRNGNTIHF.

This clonotype was picked up many times. This chain links TRBV4-1 with TRBJ2-4; 7 bases match TRBD1. J lost 6 bases, V lost 1 base, and 3 bases had no gene match. CDR3 size: 14 residues. Germline V CDR1 and CDR2: MGHRA, YSYEKL. The CDR3: CASSQGTGRNIQYF. The CDR3, as DNA: TGCGCCAGCAGCCAAGGGACAGGCCGAAACATTCAGTACTTC.

The chain employs TRBV5-1 and TRBJ2-6, with 7 positions matching TRBD1. Germline V gives CDR1 SGHRS, CDR2 YFSETQ. The ends lost 7 bases at V and 4 bases at J; junction bases unmatched: 11. This CDR3 has 16 residues. The CDR3 here is CASAQGVLSGANVLTF. CDR3 coding DNA: TGCGCCAGCGCTCAGGGGGTCCTCTCAGGGGCCAACGTCCTGACTTTC.

The chain is built from TRBV19 and TRBJ1-5; TRBD1 is a possible D gene (6 bases). Looked up from germline, CDR1 is LNHDA and CDR2 is SQIVND (reference sequence). Trimming took 7 bases from V and 0 from J, leaving 19 bases between them. This CDR3 contains 17 residues. The CDR3 reads CASMDSPGVYSNQPQHF. CDR3 sequence (DNA): TGTGCCAGTATGGACAGCCCTGGGGTCTATAGCAATCAGCCCCAGCATTTT.

In this sample, this clonotype turned up many times. This CDR3 is CASSLGGLEPNEQFF. The CDR3 DNA sequence: TGCGCCAGCAGCTTGGGCGGGCTGGAGCCGAATGAGCAGTTCTTC. The chain has TRBV5-1 and TRBJ2-1; TRBD2 might be the D (5 bases). This CDR3 is 15 amino acids long. The ends were cut back, 0 bases at V and 7 bases at J, with 14 bases in the middle. Germline V gene sequence: CDR1 SGHRS, CDR2 YFSETQ.

This clonotype was seen a handful of times. The chain links TRBV5-1 to TRBJ2-2; D is possibly TRBD2 (6 bases). The germline V gene encodes CDR1 SGHRS and CDR2 YFSETQ. The CDR3 is 13 amino acids. V lost 3 bases and J 3 bases, leaving 6 bases between the germline ends. The CDR3 coding sequence is TGCGCCAGCAGCTGGGGGGACACCGGGGAGCTGTTTTTT. It specifies CASSWGDTGELFF.

This clonotype was counted a few times. The genes are TRBV5-1 and TRBJ2-5; 10 bases fit TRBD2. The CDR3 length is 15 residues. CDR1 and CDR2 from the germline V gene are SGHRS and YFSETQ. Trimming at V came to 2 bases and at J to 6 bases, leaving 7 bases not matched to a gene. CDR3 sequence reads: CASSFKIAGGQTQYF. The CDR3 nucleotides read TGCGCCAGCAGCTTCAAGATAGCGGGAGGACAGACCCAGTACTTC. Based on the CDR3 plus reference TRBV5-1 and TRBJ2-5, the full variable domain is KAGVTQTPRYLIKTRGQQVTLSCSPISGHRSVSWYQQTPGQGLQFLFEYFSETQRNKGNFPGRFSGRQFSNSRSEMNVSTLELGDSALYLCASSFKIAGGQTQYFGPGTRLLVL.

The table lists this clonotype with a few counts. The chain combines TRBV18 with TRBJ2-1; 8 positions match TRBD1. This CDR3 has 15 amino acids. Germline V lookup: CDR1 KGHSH, CDR2 LQKENI. V gave up 2 bases and J gave up 5 bases; unmatched junction bases: 5. The CDR3, as DNA: TGTGCCAGCTCACCAATCGGACAGGGCGACAATGAGCAGTTCTTC. Translating gives CASSPIGQGDNEQFF.

This clonotype was detected ten times or more. The chain uses TRBV5-1 and TRBJ2-1; 9 bases are a match to TRBD2. With V trimmed by 6 bases and J by 15 bases, 13 bases remained unmatched. The V gene's germline CDR1 is SGHRS and CDR2 YFSETQ. The CDR3 consists of 13 residues. The CDR3 protein is CASMRSTGTSPFF. The CDR3 DNA sequence: TGCGCCAGCATGCGAAGTACCGGGACTAGCCCGTTCTTC. The entire variable domain, with the rest obtained from reference TRBV5-1 and TRBJ2-1, is as follows: KAGVTQTPRYLIKTRGQQVTLSCSPISGHRSVSWYQQTPGQGLQFLFEYFSETQRNKGNFPGRFSGRQFSNSRSEMNVSTLELGDSALYLCASMRSTGTSPFFGPGTRLTVL.

This clonotype was observed at least ten times. The chain links TRBV20-1 to TRBJ1-2, with D uncertain. V was cut by 8 bases and J by 8 bases, with 24 bases left in between. Germline CDR1 DFQATT, CDR2 SNEGSKA (reference sequence). The CDR3 runs 14 residues. CDR3 sequence reads: CSFRTLDPTTGYTF. The CDR3 nucleotides read TGCAGTTTCCGGACCCTGGACCCTACAACGGGCTACACCTTC.

At least ten counts were recorded for this clonotype. The chain joins TRBV5-1 to TRBJ2-3, with D unclear. This CDR3 has 15 residues. V was cut by 4 bases and J by 0 bases, with 12 bases left in between. Per the germline V gene, CDR1 is SGHRS and CDR2 is YFSETQ. CDR3 nucleotides: TGCGCCAGCAGCCCCCTAGTAGGAAGCACAGATACGCAGTATTTT. The encoded protein is CASSPLVGSTDTQYF.

This clonotype has a count of ten or more. The V call is TRBV20-1, the J call TRBJ2-2, with no clear D. The V end was cut by 3 bases, the J end by 7 bases, with 15 bases between. Germline-derived CDR1 and CDR2 are DFQATT and SNEGSKA (reference sequence). This CDR3 is 14 amino acids long. This chain's CDR3 is CSASSYEQDGELFF. In DNA, the CDR3 is TGCAGTGCTAGTTCCTACGAACAAGACGGGGAGCTGTTTTTT.

The chain combines TRBV20-1 with TRBJ2-5; TRBD2 might be the D (7 bases). Looked up from germline, CDR1 is DFQATT and CDR2 is SNEGSKA (reference sequence). The V and J ends lost 1 base and 5 bases respectively, with 20 bases between them. CDR3 length equals 16 residues. The CDR3 reads CSARAESASGQETQYF. In nucleotides, the CDR3 is TGCAGTGCTAGAGCCGAGTCAGCTAGCGGACAGGAGACCCAGTACTTC.

This clonotype occurred a few times. V usage is TRBV24-1 and J usage is TRBJ2-7, with 9 nucleotides matching TRBD1. The junction had 7 bases not matched to a gene; V was cut back by 9 bases and J by 2 bases. CDR3 length equals 14 residues. Looked up from germline, CDR1 is KGHDR and CDR2 is SFDVKD. In DNA, the CDR3 is TGTGCCACCTATCCCGGACAGGGGACCTACGAGCAGTACTTC. Amino acids: CATYPGQGTYEQYF.

This clonotype was found many times. V is TRBV7-9 and J is TRBJ2-7; D uncertain. The CDR3 spans 12 residues. V was cut by 6 bases and J by 3 bases, with 9 bases left in between. CDR1 is SEHNR and CDR2 is FQNEAQ in the germline V gene (reference sequence). The chain's CDR3 is CASSLRDYEQYF. CDR3 in DNA: TGTGCCAGCAGTTTGCGTGACTACGAGCAGTACTTC.

This clonotype appeared many times. The chain recombines TRBV6-5 with TRBJ1-3; D is unclear. Looked up from germline, CDR1 is MNHEY and CDR2 is SVGAGI. The CDR3 covers 15 residues. V was pared by 4 bases and J by 2 bases, with 12 bases between. In DNA, the CDR3 is TGTGCCAGCAGTTTAACCCCCCTGACTGGAAACACCATATATTTT. Translating it yields CASSLTPLTGNTIYF.

This clonotype showed up many times. This chain connects TRBV21-1 to TRBJ2-7. TRBV21-1 is a pseudogene segment. The CDR3 is made up of 13 amino acids. This CDR3 is CASSGESSYEQYF. CDR3 DNA sequence: TGTGCCAGCAGCGGGGAAAGCTCCTACGAGCAGTACTTC.

CDR3 bases: TGCGCCAGCAGCTTGGCGTATAGCGGGGGGGGTCGGGATGAGCAGTTCTTC. As protein: CASSLAYSGGGRDEQFF. V and J are TRBV5-1 and TRBJ2-1; 11 bases map to TRBD2. The CDR3 runs 17 residues. After removal of 0 bases from V and 8 bases from J, the junction contained 10 bases not matched to a gene. The germline V gene encodes CDR1 SGHRS and CDR2 YFSETQ. Full variable domain (remainder filled in from reference TRBV5-1 and TRBJ2-1): KAGVTQTPRYLIKTRGQQVTLSCSPISGHRSVSWYQQTPGQGLQFLFEYFSETQRNKGNFPGRFSGRQFSNSRSEMNVSTLELGDSALYLCASSLAYSGGGRDEQFFGPGTRLTVL.

In its sample, this clonotype was seen a few times. The genes are TRBV12-3 or TRBV12-4 and TRBJ1-2; D is undetermined. Trimming shortened V by 8 bases and J by 8 bases, and 18 bases separated the two germline ends. The CDR3 loop spans 13 amino acids. The CDR3 sequence is CASGAPLQGGYTF. CDR3 nucleotides: TGTGCCAGCGGTGCGCCCCTACAAGGAGGCTACACCTTC.

This chain uses TRBV19 with TRBJ1-2; D is unresolved. The germline V gene encodes CDR1 LNHDA and CDR2 SQIVND (reference sequence). Trimming stripped 2 bases from V and 0 bases from J, with 4 bases between. This CDR3 comprises 13 residues. The CDR3 sequence is CASSISPNYGYTF. In nucleotides, the CDR3 is TGTGCCAGTAGTATAAGCCCTAACTATGGCTACACCTTC. Looking up the rest from reference TRBV19 and TRBJ1-2 gives the full variable domain: DGGITQSPKYLFRKEGQNVTLSCEQNLNHDAMYWYRQDPGQGLRLIYYSQIVNDFQKGDIAEGYSVSREKKESFPLTVTSAQKNPTAFYLCASSISPNYGYTFGSGTRLTVV.

This clonotype was counted a few times. CDR3 region: CASSPGGTLRGEQYF. In DNA form, the CDR3 reads TGTGCCAGCAGCCCCGGCGGGACTTTAAGGGGAGAGCAGTACTTC. This sequence joins TRBV9 and TRBJ2-7; TRBD2 is a possible D gene (6 bases). Germline V gene sequence: CDR1 SGDLS, CDR2 YYNGEE. Deletions cut 4 bases from V and 7 bases from J, with 21 bases between. This CDR3 spans 15 amino acids.

To note about this clonotype: Germline is not matched at one junction end, which may reflect a read error. The V and J genes are TRBV28 and TRBJ1-5; perhaps TRBD1 as D (6 bases). CDR1 and CDR2 (germline): MDHEN, SYDVKM. The CDR3 is 15 residues long. DNA of the CDR3: TGTGCCAGCAGGTCAGGGGCGAAGGGTTATCAGCCCCAGCTTTTT. It yields the protein CASRSGAKGYQPQLF.

This clonotype was found a few times. V and J are TRBV7-3 and TRBJ2-3; 7 nucleotides line up with TRBD1. Germline values: CDR1 SGHTA, CDR2 FQGTGA. The CDR3 totals 15 residues. Trimming at V came to 2 bases and at J to 6 bases, leaving 8 bases not matched to a gene. CDR3 coding DNA: TGTGCCAGCAGCTTAGCGCCAGGGGGTATGGATACGCAGTATTTT. This gives the protein CASSLAPGGMDTQYF. Full variable domain (outside the CDR3, taken from reference TRBV7-3 and TRBJ2-3): GAGVSQTPSNKVTEKGKYVELRCDPISGHTALYWYRQSLGQGPEFLIYFQGTGAADDSGLPNDRFFAVRPEGSVSTLKIQRTERGDSAVYLCASSLAPGGMDTQYFGPGTRLTVL.